This T cell receptor (beta chain) was recovered during a study of T-cell memory formation after mild COVID-19. Study as a whole: Largely donor-specific sequence clusters came from a couple of donors. Study results and caveats: Researchers report contracting CD4+ clones mostly in CM and EM, with CD8+ clones in EMRA.

This clonotype turned up a few times. Antigen specificity is unknown. TCRdb re-analysed the 5' RACE reads in MiXCR, keeping a single row per CDR3 protein. The table has approximately 300,000 distinct CDR3 sequences, roughly 8.2% seen once. V was cut by 0 bases and J by 7 bases, with 11 bases left in between. CDR1 SGHRS and CDR2 YFSETQ come from the germline V gene. CDR3 length: 14 amino acids. The rearrangement links TRBV5-1 to TRBJ2-4, with a weak D call TRBD1 (5 bases). The sequencing sample was made of PBMCs or a T cell subset sorted from them (not recorded which). The clonotype was recovered from a man younger than 30 who had mild COVID-19 (a few samples of this study predate the infection). Cell type and time point are not known. CDR3 sequence: CASSLDGRVNIQYF. CDR3 DNA sequence: TGCGCCAGCAGCTTGGATGGCAGGGTGAACATTCAGTACTTC.